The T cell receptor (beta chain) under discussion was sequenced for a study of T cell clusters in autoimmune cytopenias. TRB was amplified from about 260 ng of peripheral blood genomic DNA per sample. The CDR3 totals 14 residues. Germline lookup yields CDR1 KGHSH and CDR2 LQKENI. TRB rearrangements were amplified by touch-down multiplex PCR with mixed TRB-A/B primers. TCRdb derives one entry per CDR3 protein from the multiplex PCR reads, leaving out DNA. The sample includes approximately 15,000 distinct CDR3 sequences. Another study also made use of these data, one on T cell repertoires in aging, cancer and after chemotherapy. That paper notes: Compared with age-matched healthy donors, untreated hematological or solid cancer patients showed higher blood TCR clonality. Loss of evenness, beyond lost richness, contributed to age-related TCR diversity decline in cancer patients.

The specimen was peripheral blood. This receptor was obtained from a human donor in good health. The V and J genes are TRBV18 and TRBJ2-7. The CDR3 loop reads CASSPGLGSYEQYF.